The next 25 T cell receptor beta chains were all read from a single sample in a study of shared clonotypes between healthy human individuals. Selected positively for CCR7 and CD45RO-negative, naive CD8 cells excluded terminally differentiated effector memory CD45RA+ cells. Sequenced by immunoSEQ multiplex PCR; TCRdb stores in-frame clones only, minus some. The table lists roughly 2.1 million clones, under 95% of them singletons. The sample taken for sequencing was naive CD8+ T cells from PBMCs. Every receptor here comes from a man aged 18-30 years in good health. Some clones in this sample may be carry-over from other donors' samples.

With regard to this clone: Other DNA sequences in this sample translate to the same CDR3. V and J are TRBV5-1 and TRBJ2-1; TRBD1 matches 8 bases. The CDR3 is 15 amino acids. Germline loops: CDR1 SGHRS, CDR2 YFSETQ. With 0 bases clipped from V and 2 bases from J, the junction kept 1 base outside the gene matches. The CDR3, as DNA: TGCGCCAGCAGCTTGGCAGGGGGCGCCTACAATGAGCAGTTCTTC. Its protein product is CASSLAGGAYNEQFF. Drawing the rest from reference TRBV5-1 and TRBJ2-1, the complete variable domain is KAGVTQTPRYLIKTRGQQVTLSCSPISGHRSVSWYQQTPGQGLQFLFEYFSETQRNKGNFPGRFSGRQFSNSRSEMNVSTLELGDSALYLCASSLAGGAYNEQFFGPGTRLTVL.

This chain uses TRBV30 with TRBJ2-1; D may match TRBD1 or TRBD2 (5 bases each). V was trimmed by 8 bases and J by 9 bases, leaving 11 bases between them. There are 10 residues in the CDR3. Germline V gene data show CDR1 as GTSNPN and CDR2 as SVGIG (reference sequence). The CDR3, as DNA: TGTGCCGGGACGGCTGGTGAGCAGTTCTTC. The encoded protein is CAGTAGEQFF. Using reference TRBV30 and TRBJ2-1 for the parts outside the CDR3, the full variable domain is SQTIHQWPATLVQPVGSPLSLECTVEGTSNPNLYWYRQAAGRGLQLLFYSVGIGQISSEVPQNLSASRPQDRQFILSSKKLLLSDSGFYLCAGTAGEQFFGPGTRLTVL.

This chain connects TRBV9 to TRBJ2-7, with D possibly called TRBD1 or TRBD2 (5 bases each). The V end was cut by 3 bases, the J end by 2 bases, with 12 bases between. The germline V gene encodes CDR1 SGDLS and CDR2 YYNGEE. This CDR3 is 14 amino acids long. The DNA for the CDR3 is TGTGCCAGCAGCGCCCCCGGGACCACCTACGAGCAGTACTTC. As protein: CASSAPGTTYEQYF.

J is TRBJ2-4 and V is TRBV28, with D perhaps being TRBD1 or TRBD2 (5 bases each). Trimming left V 5 bases short and J 2 bases short, with 19 bases between. The CDR3 covers 17 residues. CDR1 MDHEN and CDR2 SYDVKM come from the germline V gene. CDR3 sequence: CASSPLSPGRTKNIQYF. For the CDR3, the DNA is TGTGCCAGCAGTCCCCTCTCGCCGGGGCGAACCAAAAACATTCAGTACTTC.

This sequence joins TRBV27 and TRBJ1-1; D perhaps matches TRBD1 (5 bases). Looked up from germline, CDR1 is MNHEY and CDR2 is SMNVEV (reference sequence). Trimming removed 6 bases from V and 2 bases from J, with 13 bases in between. CDR3 length equals 14 residues. The CDR3 DNA reads TGTGCCAGCAGATGGGGAGGGGACAACACTGAAGCTTTCTTT. It codes for CASRWGGDNTEAFF.

The J gene is TRBJ2-2, the V gene TRBV7-8; TRBD1 might be the D (6 bases). This CDR3 is 15 amino acids long. Germline CDR1 reads SGHVS; CDR2 reads FQNEAQ. The ends were cut back, 2 bases at V and 6 bases at J, with 13 bases in the middle. CDR3 sequence: CASSLKRGGPGELFF. Written as DNA, the CDR3 is TGTGCCAGCAGCTTAAAAAGAGGGGGTCCCGGGGAGCTGTTTTTT.

This chain joins TRBV6-4 and TRBJ2-1; TRBD2 aligns across 7 bases. The CDR3 is made up of 13 amino acids. The germline V gene encodes CDR1 MRHNA and CDR2 SNTAGT. After removal of 3 bases from V and 9 bases from J, the junction contained 5 bases not matched to a gene. CDR3 coding DNA: TGTGCCAGCAGTGAGGGGGACTACTCTGAGCAGTTCTTC. It yields the protein CASSEGDYSEQFF.

The chain is built from TRBV10-2 and TRBJ2-1, with unresolved D. This CDR3 is built from 15 residues. Germline V CDR1 and CDR2: WSHSY, SAAADI. With 0 bases removed from V and 0 bases from J, the gap between germline ends came to 6 bases. The CDR3 sequence is CASSESRSSYNEQFF. The CDR3, as DNA: TGCGCCAGCAGTGAGTCTAGGAGCTCCTACAATGAGCAGTTCTTC.

This chain connects TRBV7-3 to TRBJ2-7; 11 nucleotides align to TRBD2. The CDR3 extends over 13 amino acids. J gave up 2 bases and V 8 bases, and 2 bases lay outside the gene matches. Germline CDR1 is SGHTA and CDR2 is FQGTGA. For the CDR3, the DNA is TGTGCCAGCGGGACTAGCGGTACCTACGAGCAGTACTTC. Its translation is CASGTSGTYEQYF.

This chain connects TRBV5-1 to TRBJ2-1; no clear D. Germline V gene data show CDR1 as SGHRS and CDR2 as YFSETQ. CDR3 length: 15 residues. V lost 5 bases and J lost 6, with 18 bases in between. The chain's CDR3 is CASRPSFPAFNEQFF. CDR3 sequence (DNA): TGCGCCAGCAGACCCTCGTTCCCTGCCTTCAATGAGCAGTTCTTC.

The chain uses TRBV30 and TRBJ1-3; D might be TRBD1 (5 bases). This CDR3 has 14 residues. V was shortened by 5 bases and J by 0 bases, with 11 bases between the two germline ends. CDR1 and CDR2 (germline): GTSNPN, SVGIG (reference sequence). CDR3 sequence (DNA): TGTGCCTGGGTGGGACGGTACTCTGGAAACACCATATATTTT. Translated, it gives CAWVGRYSGNTIYF.

The V gene is TRBV9, the J gene TRBJ2-1, with 7 bases fitting TRBD2. The germline gives CDR1 SGDLS, CDR2 YYNGEE. This CDR3 is 19 amino acids long. Losses at the gene ends were 3 bases for V and 0 bases for J; bases not matched to a gene: 15. The CDR3 DNA follows: TGTGCCAGCAGCGGGCCGACGACGGGGACGGGGGGCTCCTACAATGAGCAGTTCTTC. Encoded protein: CASSGPTTGTGGSYNEQFF.

In its sample, this clone was seen once. This chain joins TRBV28 and TRBJ1-1; D gene unclear. Germline CDR1 reads MDHEN; CDR2 reads SYDVKM. The length of the CDR3 is 15 residues. V lost 4 bases to trimming and J lost 0 bases, with 12 bases between them. The CDR3: CASSSPPRLNTEAFF. CDR3 nucleotide sequence: TGTGCCAGCAGTTCTCCCCCGCGGCTGAACACTGAAGCTTTCTTT.

CDR3 DNA: TGTGCCAGCAGTTTATTCGGGAGGGCCCCTCTCGAGCAGTACTTC. Translated, it gives CASSLFGRAPLEQYF. V usage is TRBV28 and J usage is TRBJ2-7, with TRBD2 matching 8 bases. Per the germline V gene, CDR1 is MDHEN and CDR2 is SYDVKM. V trimming: 1 base; J trimming: 6 bases; junction bases outside the gene matches: 8. This CDR3 is built from 15 residues.

The V and J genes are TRBV29-1 and TRBJ2-1; TRBD1 might be the D (7 bases). Per germline, CDR1 SQVTM and CDR2 ANQGSEA. V was trimmed by 6 bases and J by 5 bases, leaving 11 bases between them. The length of the CDR3 is 12 residues. This CDR3 reads CSVQGGHNEQFF. In DNA, the CDR3 is TGCAGCGTCCAGGGGGGACACAATGAGCAGTTCTTC.

The V and J genes are TRBV12-2 and TRBJ2-2; the DNA was not compared with TRBD2, the D call given in the table. TRBV12-2 is labeled a pseudogene. CDR3 size: 18 residues. In DNA, the CDR3 is TGTGCAAGTCGATTCCCCCCACAGCGGGAGGTTCGTATGGGGGAGCTGTTTTTT. Its translation: CASRFPPQREVRMGELFF.

CDR3: CASSVGVGQTYEQYF. As DNA, the CDR3 is TGTGCCAGCAGCGTAGGTGTTGGACAGACCTACGAGCAGTACTTC. The rearrangement uses TRBV9 and TRBJ2-7; D might be TRBD1 (6 bases). CDR3 length: 15 amino acids. In germline, CDR1 is SGDLS, CDR2 YYNGEE. Trimming left V 0 bases short and J 2 bases short, with 12 bases between. The full variable domain, with the rest looked up from reference TRBV9 and TRBJ2-7, is DSGVTQTPKHLITATGQRVTLRCSPRSGDLSVYWYQQSLDQGLQFLIQYYNGEERAKGNILERFSAQQFPDLHSELNLSSLELGDSALYFCASSVGVGQTYEQYFGPGTRLTVT.

This clone was picked up one time. The rearrangement links TRBV28 to TRBJ2-2; D remains ambiguous. From germline, CDR1 is MDHEN and CDR2 SYDVKM. The CDR3 consists of 15 residues. Trimming pared 3 bases from V and 2 bases from J, leaving 10 bases between. The CDR3 is CASSFFRHNTGELFF. The CDR3 DNA follows: TGTGCCAGCAGTTTCTTCAGACACAACACCGGGGAGCTGTTTTTT.

The chain recombines TRBV6-1 with TRBJ2-7; 8 nucleotides agree with TRBD2. CDR1 is MNHNS and CDR2 is SASEGT in the germline V gene. J was trimmed by 9 bases and V by 4 bases; bases with no gene match: 14. The CDR3 is 15 amino acids. CDR3 sequence reads: CASSGRAGAAVAQYF. The CDR3 DNA reads as TGTGCCAGCAGTGGGCGAGCGGGAGCCGCCGTCGCGCAGTACTTC.

As regards this clone: This specimen includes other DNA sequences encoding the same CDR3. The chain employs TRBV28 and TRBJ2-7; D call uncertain. Looked up from germline, CDR1 is MDHEN and CDR2 is SYDVKM. Trimming removed 7 bases at V and 2 bases at J, with 6 bases between. This CDR3 comprises 11 residues. This chain's CDR3 is CASTLAYEQYF. CDR3 nucleotides: TGTGCCAGCACCCTGGCCTACGAGCAGTACTTC.

The chain is built from TRBV5-1 and TRBJ2-7; no firm D call. In germline, CDR1 is SGHRS, CDR2 YFSETQ. This CDR3 contains 15 residues. Between the trimmed V and J ends, which lost 6 bases and 6 bases, there was a span of 22 bases. The CDR3 loop is CASTWGNRASSEQYF. The CDR3 bases are TGCGCCAGCACCTGGGGAAACCGGGCCTCGAGCGAGCAGTACTTC.

The chain employs TRBV6-1 and TRBJ2-7, with 10 bases aligning to TRBD1. CDR3 size: 15 residues. Germline lookup yields CDR1 MNHNS and CDR2 SASEGT. Unmatched junction bases numbered 4, after V lost 3 bases and J lost 2 bases. CDR3 sequence (DNA): TGTGCCAGCAGTGACCAGGGACAGGGGACCTACGAGCAGTACTTC. Residues: CASSDQGQGTYEQYF.

This clone has only one observation. J is TRBJ1-5 and V is TRBV19; D unresolved. Germline V gene data show CDR1 as LNHDA and CDR2 as SQIVND (reference sequence). This CDR3 is 14 amino acids long. Trimming stripped 3 bases from V and 10 bases from J, with 16 bases between. The CDR3 DNA sequence: TGTGCCAGTAGTATTCGGGCAAGCGAGGGACCCCAGCATTTT. This gives the protein CASSIRASEGPQHF.

This clone was picked up one time. The chain is built from TRBV7-9 and TRBJ2-5, with D unclear. CDR1 and CDR2 from the germline V gene are SEHNR and FQNEAQ (reference sequence). The CDR3 totals 14 residues. V was pared by 5 bases and J by 0 bases, with 10 bases between. CDR3 sequence reads: CASSPIGDQETQYF. The CDR3 nucleotides read TGTGCCAGCAGCCCGATCGGCGACCAAGAGACCCAGTACTTC.

This rearrangement joins TRBV27 to TRBJ1-2, with 9 bases aligning to TRBD1. The V segment lost 2 bases and the J segment 8 bases; nucleotides outside the gene matches: 6. Germline lookup yields CDR1 MNHEY and CDR2 SMNVEV (reference sequence). CDR3 size: 14 residues. CDR3 sequence: CASSLDRGGNGYTF. DNA for the CDR3: TGTGCCAGCAGTTTAGACAGGGGGGGGAACGGCTACACCTTC.